The 18 T cell receptor beta chains presented below share a single source sample, sequenced in a study of identical twins. MiXCR, applied by TCRdb to the 5' RACE reads, yields one record per CDR3 protein. The sample yields about 790,000 distinct CDR3 sequences, approximately 18% seen once. The same specimen was also included in a second study, on T cells expressing NK-cell markers.

Sequencing was carried out using PBMCs. The receptors derive from a woman aged 18-29 years in good health.

The gene calls are TRBV20-1 and TRBJ1-1, with D tentatively TRBD1 (5 bases). CDR1 is DFQATT, CDR2 SNEGSKA, per germline (reference sequence). V lost 7 bases, J lost 7 bases, and 16 bases lay in between. This CDR3 comprises 12 residues. The CDR3 reads CSVRWGFGEAFF. Written as DNA, the CDR3 is TGCAGTGTGCGGTGGGGGTTCGGTGAAGCTTTCTTT.

This chain joins TRBV6-5 and TRBJ1-1, with a weak D call TRBD1 (5 bases). Trimming removed 0 bases from V and 0 bases from J, with 11 bases in between. Germline V gene data show CDR1 as MNHEY and CDR2 as SVGAGI. CDR3 size: 16 residues. The CDR3 sequence: CASSYSGPGLNTEAFF. DNA for the CDR3: TGTGCCAGCAGTTACTCGGGGCCGGGTTTGAACACTGAAGCTTTCTTT.

This clonotype was seen many times. This chain uses TRBV7-2 with TRBJ2-7; TRBD1 aligns across 9 bases. With V trimmed by 5 bases and J by 1 base, 3 bases remained unmatched. Per the germline V gene, CDR1 is SGHTA and CDR2 is FQGNSA. The CDR3 sequence is 14 residues long. The CDR3 protein is CASSEDRGSYEQYF. The CDR3 DNA reads TGTGCCAGCAGCGAAGACAGGGGGTCCTACGAGCAGTACTTC.

The chain joins TRBV7-8 to TRBJ2-4; 13 positions match TRBD2. The V segment lost 2 bases and the J segment 8 bases; nucleotides outside the gene matches: 12. This CDR3 contains 18 residues. CDR1 is SGHVS and CDR2 is FQNEAQ in the germline V gene. CDR3 amino acids: CASSLKRGTSGIDYIQYF. DNA of the CDR3: TGTGCCAGCAGCTTAAAGCGGGGGACTAGCGGGATTGACTACATTCAGTACTTC. Full variable domain (remainder filled in from reference TRBV7-8 and TRBJ2-4): GAGVSQSPRYKVAKRGQDVALRCDPISGHVSLFWYQQALGQGPEFLTYFQNEAQLDKSGLPSDRFFAERPEGSVSTLKIQRTQQEDSAVYLCASSLKRGTSGIDYIQYFGAGTRLSVL.

This clonotype was seen ten or more times. This chain connects TRBV12-3 or TRBV12-4 to TRBJ1-2; D is ambiguous. CDR3 length equals 14 residues. Trimming shortened V by 2 bases and J by 2 bases, and 9 bases separated the two germline ends. The CDR3 bases are TGTGCCAGCAGTTTAACCCCCGGGAACTATGGCTACACCTTC. Residues: CASSLTPGNYGYTF.

CDR3 protein: CATQGTPLGGELFF. DNA of the CDR3: TGCGCCACCCAAGGGACACCCCTCGGGGGGGAGCTGTTTTTT. This chain links TRBV5-1 with TRBJ2-2; TRBD1 might be the D (6 bases). The V and J ends lost 9 bases and 8 bases respectively, with 20 bases between them. The CDR3 loop spans 14 amino acids. The germline gives CDR1 SGHRS, CDR2 YFSETQ.

This clonotype was seen a handful of times. The chain recombines TRBV30 with TRBJ2-7; D ambiguous. V lost 3 bases, J lost 8 bases, and 11 bases lay in between. The CDR3 is 11 residues long. The germline V gene encodes CDR1 GTSNPN and CDR2 SVGIG (reference sequence). This chain's CDR3 is CAWSPDKKQYF. The CDR3 bases are TGTGCCTGGAGCCCTGACAAAAAGCAGTACTTC.

In its sample, this clonotype was seen a few times. This rearrangement joins TRBV7-2 to TRBJ2-1; 14 positions match TRBD2. V trimming: 2 bases; J trimming: 9 bases; junction bases outside the gene matches: 6. Germline-derived CDR1 and CDR2 are SGHTA and FQGNSA. The CDR3 runs to 16 residues. Here the CDR3 DNA reads TGTGCCAGCAGCTTAAGCAGGGGACTAGCGGGGGCTGAGCAGTTCTTC. Its protein is CASSLSRGLAGAEQFF.

This clonotype appeared many times. The V and J genes are TRBV7-2 and TRBJ2-7; the match to TRBD2 covers 9 bases. V dropped 2 bases and J dropped 5; count of bases not matched to a gene: 10. The CDR3 loop spans 16 amino acids. Germline lookup yields CDR1 SGHTA and CDR2 FQGNSA. CDR3 residues: CASSLNGRTSANEQYF. CDR3 nucleotides: TGTGCCAGCAGCTTAAATGGGAGGACTAGCGCGAACGAGCAGTACTTC.

The chain joins TRBV10-3 to TRBJ1-5; D gene uncertain. This CDR3 is 15 amino acids long. Germline V gene sequence: CDR1 ENHRY, CDR2 SYGVKD. Trimming shortened V by 8 bases and J by 0 bases, and 14 bases separated the two germline ends. This CDR3 reads CAIGPHTDSNQPQHF. For the CDR3, the DNA is TGTGCCATCGGACCCCACACGGATAGCAATCAGCCCCAGCATTTT.

The gene calls are TRBV7-9 and TRBJ2-1, with D hard to call. In germline, CDR1 is SEHNR, CDR2 FQNEAQ (reference sequence). The CDR3 length is 13 residues. V gave up 2 bases and J gave up 3 bases, with 5 bases separating them. The CDR3 here is CASSLPDYNEQFF. The CDR3 bases are TGTGCCAGCAGCTTACCGGACTACAATGAGCAGTTCTTC.

V is TRBV5-6 and J is TRBJ2-1, with 11 bases fitting TRBD2. Trimming cost V 1 base and J 15 bases; bases outside gene matches: 6. Germline loops: CDR1 SGHDT, CDR2 YYEEEE. This CDR3 has 13 amino acids. DNA for the CDR3: TGTGCCAGCAGCTTGCGCCTAGCGGGAGGCGGGTTCTTC. This encodes CASSLRLAGGGFF. The variable domain in full, with the rest retrieved from reference TRBV5-6 and TRBJ2-1, is DAGVTQSPTHLIKTRGQQVTLRCSPKSGHDTVSWYQQALGQGPQFIFQYYEEEERQRGNFPDRFSGHQFPNYSSELNVNALLLGDSALYLCASSLRLAGGGFFGPGTRLTVL.

This chain joins TRBV29-1 and TRBJ2-1; 9 bases fit TRBD1. The CDR3 loop spans 14 amino acids. Trimming cost V 6 bases and J 3 bases; bases outside gene matches: 6. Germline V lookup: CDR1 SQVTM, CDR2 ANQGSEA. CDR3 in DNA: TGCAGCGTGTCAACAGGGGGCGGCTACAATGAGCAGTTCTTC. Its translation is CSVSTGGGYNEQFF.

This clonotype was recorded at least ten times. The chain has TRBV5-5 and TRBJ2-7; 13 bases agree with TRBD2. CDR1 and CDR2 from the germline V gene are SGHKS and YYEKEE (reference sequence). CDR3 size: 16 residues. V shed 4 bases and J 2 bases; nucleotides not matched to a gene: 6. This CDR3 reads CASSSRTSGRTYEQYF. In nucleotides, the CDR3 is TGTGCCAGCAGCAGCAGGACTAGCGGGAGAACCTACGAGCAGTACTTC.

The CDR3 nucleotides are TGTGCCACCAGCAGCCGGGACAGGGGGCCAGATACGCAGTATTTT. It translates to CATSSRDRGPDTQYF. The chain is built from TRBV15 and TRBJ2-3; the match to TRBD1 covers 12 bases. Germline V gene lookup returns CDR1 LNHNV and CDR2 YYDKDF (reference sequence). Trimming took 3 bases from V and 4 from J; bases not matched to a gene: 2. The CDR3 consists of 15 residues.

This clonotype was seen a handful of times. The chain links TRBV7-9 to TRBJ2-3; no firm D call. The V end lost 1 base, the J end lost 13 bases, and 9 bases lay between the germline ends. Germline lookup yields CDR1 SEHNR and CDR2 FQNEAQ (reference sequence). CDR3 size: 11 residues. This chain's CDR3 is CASSLGLEKYF. In DNA form, the CDR3 reads TGTGCCAGCAGCTTAGGGCTAGAAAAGTATTTT.

V gene TRBV5-1 combines with J gene TRBJ2-1; D may match TRBD1 or TRBD2 (5 bases each). The germline V gene has CDR1 SGHRS and CDR2 YFSETQ. The CDR3 is 15 amino acids. Trimming pared 0 bases from V and 5 bases from J, leaving 12 bases between. The CDR3 region has the DNA TGCGCCAGCAGCTTGGTGGGGGAAAGGGACAATGAGCAGTTCTTC. Residues: CASSLVGERDNEQFF.

This chain connects TRBV4-3 to TRBJ2-4; D is perhaps TRBD1 or TRBD2 (5 bases each). Germline-derived CDR1 and CDR2 are LGHNA and YSLEER. The CDR3 extends over 16 amino acids. Trimming took off 4 bases at V and 0 bases at J, with 13 bases between the two ends. CDR3 DNA sequence: TGCGCCAGCAGCCCCCACTCCGGGACAGCCAAAAACATTCAGTACTTC. This translates into CASSPHSGTAKNIQYF.